This T cell receptor (beta chain) was obtained from a study of blood T cell repertoires in COVID-19. Looking at the study overall: Collection of acute and convalescent COVID-19 samples took place in the United States, Italy and Spain. T cells, B-cell-depleted T cells, or PBMCs supplied cDNA or gDNA.

Authors' methods: How many nucleated cells were present was estimated from reference gene primer amplification. Only in-frame clones appear in the TCRdb table, and some are missing; sequencing was by immunoSEQ multiplex PCR. That table gives V, J and clone size, and the DNA gave D and trimming. The data show about 160,000 clones, approximately 80% seen once. This clone was detected a few times. The clonotype was recovered from a man between 65 and 85 years old with acute or convalescent COVID-19. Sequences were obtained from peripheral blood.

CDR3 sequence (DNA): TGTGCCAGCAGCGGGGGACTAGCGGGAGACCACGAGCAGTACTTC. Amino acid sequence: CASSGGLAGDHEQYF. The chain joins TRBV5-4 to TRBJ2-7; TRBD2 matches at 14 bases. V was pared by 4 bases and J by 5 bases, with 5 bases of the junction left unmatched. The CDR3 covers 15 residues. Germline V gene data show CDR1 as SGHNT and CDR2 as YYREEE (reference sequence). The full variable domain, rest sourced from reference TRBV5-4 and TRBJ2-7, is ETGVTQSPTHLIKTRGQQVTLRCSSQSGHNTVSWYQQALGQGPQFIFQYYREEENGRGNFPPRFSGLQFPNYSSELNVNALELDDSALYLCASSGGLAGDHEQYFGPGTRLTVT.